The subject of this entry is one T cell receptor beta chain. The data were obtained in a study of blood T cell repertoires in COVID-19. Looking at the study overall: All recovered Cohort 3 donors got two negative PCRs, got clearance, or saw symptom resolution. The origin of the acute and convalescent COVID-19 samples was the United States, Italy and Spain.

TCRdb's copy holds only in-frame clones and misses some; the assay was immunoSEQ multiplex PCR. The sample lists 350,000 to 450,000 clones, about 90% occurring once. Germline values: CDR1 MNHEY, CDR2 SVGAGI. The CDR3 is 16 amino acids. V lost 0 bases, J lost 4 bases, and 7 bases stayed unmatched. Cohort placement rested on clinical history that participants reported themselves. This clonotype was obtained from a man between 35 and 55 years old in a cohort exposed to, infected with or recovered from COVID-19 (not recorded which). The sample was PBMCs or T cells enriched from blood (not recorded which). The chain combines TRBV6-5 with TRBJ2-3, with 7 bases fitting TRBD2. As DNA, the CDR3 is TGTGCCAGCAGTTACTCCAGTGGGAGGGGCGCAGATACGCAGTATTTT. This codes for CASSYSSGRGADTQYF.